One and the same sample provided the 16 T cell receptor beta chains below, sequenced in a study of lymphopenia after photon versus proton radiotherapy. The assay was immunoSEQ multiplex PCR, and TCRdb's table has in-frame clones only and misses some. The sample holds about 64,000 clones, about nine tenths seen once. This specimen was peripheral blood, taken from a patient treated with proton-based radiotherapy. Receptor source: a man older than 75 with esophageal cancer.

The gene calls are TRBV19 and TRBJ2-1, with D possibly being TRBD1 or TRBD2 (5 bases each). V lost 5 bases and J 0 bases, leaving 14 bases between the germline ends. Germline-derived CDR1 and CDR2 are LNHDA and SQIVND (reference sequence). This CDR3 has 16 residues. The CDR3 is CASSDAGTSSYNEQFF. The CDR3 DNA reads as TGTGCCAGTAGTGACGCCGGGACGAGCTCCTACAATGAGCAGTTCTTC.

This sequence joins TRBV5-5 and TRBJ1-5, with D uncertain. The CDR3 sequence is 14 residues long. Germline V gene data show CDR1 as SGHKS and CDR2 as YYEKEE (reference sequence). The V end lost 3 bases, the J end lost 8 bases, and 15 bases lay between the germline ends. CDR3 bases: TGTGCCAGCAGCTCCGGCCCGATGGGAGAGCCCCAGCATTTT. Protein sequence: CASSSGPMGEPQHF.

The rearrangement uses TRBV19 and TRBJ1-5; D is unresolved. The V and J ends lost 1 base and 5 bases respectively, with 6 bases between them. The CDR3 has 13 amino acids. Germline V lookup: CDR1 LNHDA, CDR2 SQIVND (reference sequence). CDR3 amino acids: CASSIVADQPQHF. Here the CDR3 DNA reads TGTGCCAGTAGTATAGTCGCAGATCAGCCCCAGCATTTT. The whole variable domain, remainder taken from reference TRBV19 and TRBJ1-5, is DGGITQSPKYLFRKEGQNVTLSCEQNLNHDAMYWYRQDPGQGLRLIYYSQIVNDFQKGDIAEGYSVSREKKESFPLTVTSAQKNPTAFYLCASSIVADQPQHFGDGTRLSIL.

The chain joins TRBV7-9 to TRBJ1-4, with 8 bases that match TRBD1. V shed 5 bases, J shed 2 bases, and the junction held 7 bases outside the gene matches. CDR3 length equals 16 residues. Germline V CDR1 and CDR2: SEHNR, FQNEAQ (reference sequence). The CDR3: CASSLTWTGTNEKLFF. The CDR3, as DNA: TGTGCCAGCAGCCTCACCTGGACAGGGACTAATGAAAAACTGTTTTTT.

This clone was observed once. The rearrangement links TRBV7-2 to TRBJ2-7, with D uncertain. CDR3 size: 11 residues. Trimming took off 3 bases at V and 7 bases at J, with 7 bases between the two ends. CDR1 and CDR2 (germline): SGHTA, FQGNSA. CDR3 protein: CASSFLQEQYF. The CDR3 nucleotides read TGTGCCAGCAGCTTTTTGCAGGAGCAGTACTTC.

This chain uses TRBV4-2 with TRBJ1-1; 9 bases agree with TRBD1. Trimming at V came to 0 bases and at J to 3 bases, leaving 2 bases not matched to a gene. The CDR3 spans 15 residues. The germline V gene encodes CDR1 LGHNA and CDR2 YNFKEQ. The CDR3 DNA is TGTGCCAGCAGCCAAGAGGGACAGGGATACACTGAAGCTTTCTTT. Residues: CASSQEGQGYTEAFF.

DNA for the CDR3: TGCGCCAGCAGAGGAGACGTACTTTCCGTCGAGCAGTACTTC. As protein: CASRGDVLSVEQYF. V and J are TRBV5-1 and TRBJ2-7; D call uncertain. Germline CDR1 is SGHRS and CDR2 is YFSETQ. V shed 5 bases and J shed 6 bases, with 18 bases lying between them. This CDR3 has 14 residues.

V is TRBV7-2 and J is TRBJ1-2; TRBD1 aligns across 10 bases. The CDR3 has 13 residues. With V trimmed by 4 bases and J by 8 bases, 4 bases remained unmatched. CDR1 and CDR2 (germline): SGHTA, FQGNSA. CDR3 nucleotides: TGTGCCAGCAGCTCCCGGGACAGGGGCGGCTACACCTTC. Residues: CASSSRDRGGYTF.

The chain combines TRBV19 with TRBJ1-5; tentatively, D is TRBD1 (5 bases). The V gene's germline CDR1 is LNHDA and CDR2 SQIVND (reference sequence). There are 17 residues in the CDR3. With 5 bases removed from V and 2 bases from J, the gap between germline ends came to 19 bases. Here the CDR3 DNA reads TGTGCCAGTAGTGTTGAGGCAGGGTCGTGGGGCAATCAGCCCCAGCATTTT. As protein: CASSVEAGSWGNQPQHF.

This clone has only one observation. The chain recombines TRBV27 with TRBJ2-7; the D is unclear. The CDR3 is 12 amino acids. V lost 6 bases and J 7 bases, leaving 13 bases between the germline ends. Germline V gene sequence: CDR1 MNHEY, CDR2 SMNVEV (reference sequence). The CDR3: CASSPQVGEQYF. CDR3 coding DNA: TGTGCCAGCAGCCCGCAGGTCGGTGAGCAGTACTTC.

J is TRBJ1-4 and V is TRBV7-8; maybe TRBD1 (6 bases). CDR1 is SGHVS and CDR2 is FQNEAQ in the germline V gene. There are 17 residues in the CDR3. The germline V and J ends were trimmed by 1 base and 1 base, with 13 bases remaining between them. The CDR3 reads CASSLGGGAGTNEKLFF. CDR3 sequence (DNA): TGTGCCAGCAGCTTAGGTGGGGGGGCAGGAACTAATGAAAAACTGTTTTTT.

The chain carries TRBV25-1 and TRBJ2-3; the match to TRBD2 covers 9 bases. This CDR3 is 15 amino acids long. After removal of 3 bases from V and 2 bases from J, the junction contained 3 bases not matched to a gene. Germline CDR1 and CDR2: MGHDK and SYGVNS. The CDR3 loop reads CASSDAGGPTDTQYF. CDR3 nucleotides: TGTGCCAGCAGTGACGCGGGAGGGCCCACAGATACGCAGTATTTT. The full variable domain, completed using reference TRBV25-1 and TRBJ2-3, is EADIYQTPRYLVIGTGKKITLECSQTMGHDKMYWYQQDPGMELHLIHYSYGVNSTEKGDLSSESTVSRIRTEHFPLTLESARPSHTSQYLCASSDAGGPTDTQYFGPGTRLTVL.

The genes are TRBV7-8 and TRBJ1-5; D is uncertain. Germline V lookup: CDR1 SGHVS, CDR2 FQNEAQ. The CDR3 runs 12 residues. Trimming stripped 8 bases from V and 4 bases from J, with 9 bases between. CDR3: CASSPGNQPQHF. CDR3 nucleotide sequence: TGTGCCAGCTCTCCAGGAAATCAGCCCCAGCATTTT.

This chain links TRBV18 with TRBJ2-7; D ambiguous. CDR1 and CDR2 from the germline V gene are KGHSH and LQKENI. The CDR3 loop spans 12 amino acids. V lost 4 bases, J lost 5 bases, and 9 bases lay in between. The DNA of the CDR3 is TGTGCCAGCTCACTAAATGGGGACGAGCAGTACTTC. It codes for CASSLNGDEQYF.

The chain employs TRBV11-2 and TRBJ1-2; a possible D gene is TRBD1 (5 bases). Germline V gene lookup returns CDR1 SGHAT and CDR2 FQNNGV. V was clipped by 0 bases and J by 4 bases, with 9 bases between them. The CDR3 runs 14 residues. The CDR3 nucleotides read TGTGCCAGCAGCTTAGAGCGGGGCTCCTATGGCTACACCTTC. Its protein product is CASSLERGSYGYTF. Full variable domain (remainder filled in from reference TRBV11-2 and TRBJ1-2): EAGVAQSPRYKIIEKRQSVAFWCNPISGHATLYWYQQILGQGPKLLIQFQNNGVVDDSQLPKDRFSAERLKGVDSTLKIQPAKLEDSAVYLCASSLERGSYGYTFGSGTRLTVV.

The CDR3: CASSLAGADYNEQFF. The CDR3 DNA reads TGTGCCAGCAGCTTAGCCGGGGCGGATTACAATGAGCAGTTCTTC. This chain connects TRBV7-2 to TRBJ2-1, with D perhaps assigned TRBD1 or TRBD2 (5 bases each). This CDR3 has 15 residues. Germline V lookup: CDR1 SGHTA, CDR2 FQGNSA. V shed 0 bases and J shed 4 bases, with 10 bases lying between them.